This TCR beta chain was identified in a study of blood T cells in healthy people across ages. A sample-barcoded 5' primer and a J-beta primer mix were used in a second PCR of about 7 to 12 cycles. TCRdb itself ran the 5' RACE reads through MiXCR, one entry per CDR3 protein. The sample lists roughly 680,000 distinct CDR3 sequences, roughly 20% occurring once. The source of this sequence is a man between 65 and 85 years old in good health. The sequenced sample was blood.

The CDR3: CASRVDTYTDTQYF. The CDR3 region has the DNA TGTGCCAGCAGAGTTGACACTTACACAGATACGCAGTATTTT. The gene calls are TRBV6-2 or TRBV6-3 and TRBJ2-3; no clear D gene. Trimming pared 6 bases from V and 2 bases from J, leaving 12 bases between. The CDR3 has 14 residues. The germline CDR1 and CDR2 sequences are MNHEY and SVGEGT.